The 20 T cell receptor beta chains listed next were all sequenced from one sample in a study of CD8+CD57+ T cells in acquired aplastic anemia. The template for TCR beta VDJ and CDR3 sequence profiling was genomic DNA. One entry per CDR3 protein, called by TCRdb with MiXCR from the reads. The sample has around 180,000 distinct CDR3 sequences; 64% are singletons. Sample: sorted CD4+, CD8+, or CD8+CD57+ T cells (not recorded which) from PBMCs. The receptors here all came from a human donor with severe aplastic anemia or a healthy control (not recorded which).

The chain employs TRBV5-4 and TRBJ1-2, with TRBD1 matching 7 bases. After removal of 9 bases from V and 3 bases from J, the junction contained 8 bases not matched to a gene. The CDR3 is made up of 13 amino acids. Germline lookup yields CDR1 SGHNT and CDR2 YYREEE (reference sequence). CDR3 amino acids: CATQGGEYYGYTF. In DNA, the CDR3 is TGTGCCACCCAAGGGGGCGAGTACTATGGCTACACCTTC.

This clonotype was counted at least ten times. The chain is built from TRBV6-1 and TRBJ1-2, with 7 positions matching TRBD1. V lost 5 bases, J lost 2 bases, and 5 bases stayed unmatched. This CDR3 has 14 residues. From germline, CDR1 is MNHNS and CDR2 SASEGT. The CDR3, as DNA: TGTGCCAGCAGTTGGGACAGTACAAACTATGGCTACACCTTC. Translation: CASSWDSTNYGYTF.

This clonotype was seen only a few times. The chain uses TRBV20-1 and TRBJ2-2; TRBD2 aligns across 7 bases. This CDR3 spans 15 amino acids. The germline V gene has CDR1 DFQATT and CDR2 SNEGSKA (reference sequence). Trimming at V came to 1 base and at J to 7 bases, leaving 9 bases not matched to a gene. DNA for the CDR3: TGCAGTGCTAGAGCCAGCGGGGACGCGGTCGGGGAGCTGTTTTTT. Amino acid sequence: CSARASGDAVGELFF.

This chain links TRBV25-1 with TRBJ2-7; D is uncertain. CDR3 size: 15 residues. Trimming took 4 bases from V and 0 from J, leaving 13 bases between them. Germline-derived CDR1 and CDR2 are MGHDK and SYGVNS. This CDR3 reads CASSGSGSTSYEQYF. For the CDR3, the DNA is TGTGCCAGCAGTGGATCCGGGTCTACCTCCTACGAGCAGTACTTC.

The rearrangement joins TRBV19 to TRBJ1-6, with 10 bases aligning to TRBD1. The J segment lost 9 bases and the V segment lost 3 bases, leaving 5 bases of the junction unmatched. In germline, CDR1 is LNHDA, CDR2 SQIVND (reference sequence). The CDR3 runs 15 residues. The CDR3 spells CASSIGQGVSSPLHF. The CDR3 DNA reads TGTGCCAGTAGTATTGGACAGGGGGTATCTTCACCCCTCCACTTT.

This clonotype was counted at least ten times. The rearrangement uses TRBV16 and TRBJ1-6; D might be TRBD1 (5 bases). The CDR3 extends over 17 amino acids. The V end lost 4 bases, the J end lost 0 bases, and 13 bases lay between the germline ends. Per germline, CDR1 KGHSY and CDR2 FQNENV. The CDR3 DNA is TGTGCCAGCAGCCTAGGGACCCCAAGCTCCTATAATTCACCCCTCCACTTT. Translating it yields CASSLGTPSSYNSPLHF. Based on the CDR3 plus reference TRBV16 and TRBJ1-6, the full variable domain is GEEVAQTPKHLVRGEGQKAKLYCAPIKGHSYVFWYQQVLKNEFKFLISFQNENVFDETGMPKERFSAKCLPNSPCSLEIQATKLEDSAVYFCASSLGTPSSYNSPLHFGNGTRLTVT.

The rearrangement joins TRBV7-9 to TRBJ1-1; weak D call: TRBD1 (5 bases). The V gene's germline CDR1 is SEHNR and CDR2 FQNEAQ (reference sequence). V shed 1 base and J shed 7 bases, with 19 bases lying between them. This CDR3 has 16 residues. CDR3 in amino acids: CASSLGTGRAANEAFF. The CDR3, as DNA: TGTGCCAGCAGCTTAGGAACGGGGCGGGCCGCCAATGAAGCTTTCTTT. Full variable domain (remainder filled in from reference TRBV7-9 and TRBJ1-1): DTGVSQNPRHKITKRGQNVTFRCDPISEHNRLYWYRQTLGQGPEFLTYFQNEAQLEKSRLLSDRFSAERPKGSFSTLEIQRTEQGDSAMYLCASSLGTGRAANEAFFGQGTRLTVV.

This sequence joins TRBV2 and TRBJ2-3; D unclear. This CDR3 contains 10 residues. Germline V gene data show CDR1 as SNHLY and CDR2 as FYNNEI. Between the trimmed V and J ends, which lost 7 bases and 6 bases, there was a span of 5 bases. CDR3 amino acids: CASKGDTQYF. In DNA form, the CDR3 reads TGTGCCAGCAAAGGTGATACGCAGTATTTT.

This clonotype was detected ten times or more. This chain joins TRBV14 and TRBJ2-1, with a tentative D call TRBD2 (5 bases). In germline, CDR1 is SGHDN, CDR2 FVKESK. The CDR3 runs to 14 residues. The V and J ends lost 2 bases and 6 bases respectively, with 11 bases between them. In nucleotides, the CDR3 is TGTGCCAGCAGCCAAAGGGCCGGGGTCAATGAGCAGTTCTTC. Translation: CASSQRAGVNEQFF.

The sample holds one count of this clonotype. V is TRBV24-1 and J is TRBJ2-7; tentative D call: TRBD2 (5 bases). Trimming removed 4 bases at V and 2 bases at J, with 14 bases between. This CDR3 comprises 15 residues. Germline CDR1 and CDR2: KGHDR and SFDVKD. The CDR3 sequence is CATSDPRTPTYEQYF. The CDR3 DNA follows: TGTGCCACCAGTGACCCCCGGACTCCAACCTACGAGCAGTACTTC.

This chain uses TRBV7-9 with TRBJ1-5; TRBD1 matches at 7 bases. J gave up 2 bases and V 5 bases, and 6 bases lay outside the gene matches. This CDR3 spans 15 amino acids. Germline V gene lookup returns CDR1 SEHNR and CDR2 FQNEAQ (reference sequence). As DNA, the CDR3 is TGTGCCAGCAGCAAAGACAGGGTGGGCAATCAGCCCCAGCATTTT. It translates to CASSKDRVGNQPQHF.

The chain carries TRBV24-1 and TRBJ2-7; 7 nucleotides match TRBD2. In germline, CDR1 is KGHDR, CDR2 SFDVKD. The trim removed 2 bases at V and 7 bases at J, leaving 7 bases unmatched. The CDR3 is 14 residues long. CDR3 protein: CATSDSRGTNEQYF. The CDR3 nucleotides read TGTGCCACCAGTGATTCGCGGGGGACGAATGAGCAGTACTTC.

With respect to this clonotype: Without the conserved terminal phenylalanine or tryptophan, this CDR3 likely stems from a read error. This chain joins TRBV7-9 and TRBJ1-1; unclear D gene. V gave up 5 bases and J gave up 7 bases, with 8 bases separating them. This CDR3 contains 11 residues. The germline V gene encodes CDR1 SEHNR and CDR2 FQNEAQ (reference sequence). The CDR3 coding sequence is TGTGCCAGCAGCGAACGTGGTGAAGCTTTCTCT. Protein product: CASSERGEAFS.

The chain links TRBV2 to TRBJ1-2; weak D call: TRBD1 (5 bases). Germline V gene lookup returns CDR1 SNHLY and CDR2 FYNNEI. The ends were cut back, 3 bases at V and 0 bases at J, with 14 bases in the middle. The CDR3 extends over 16 amino acids. The CDR3 sequence is CASSDGGTGANYGYTF. As DNA, the CDR3 is TGTGCCAGCAGTGATGGGGGGACGGGAGCTAACTATGGCTACACCTTC. Drawing the rest from reference TRBV2 and TRBJ1-2, the complete variable domain is EPEVTQTPSHQVTQMGQEVILRCVPISNHLYFYWYRQILGQKVEFLVSFYNNEISEKSEIFDDQFSVERPDGSNFTLKIRSTKLEDSAMYFCASSDGGTGANYGYTFGSGTRLTVV.

The chain uses TRBV5-8 and TRBJ2-3, with 8 bases that match TRBD1. With 4 bases clipped from V and 2 bases from J, the junction kept 18 bases outside the gene matches. CDR1 is SGHTS and CDR2 is YDEGEE in the germline V gene. The CDR3 has 19 residues. CDR3 nucleotide sequence: TGTGCCAGCAGCCCCGGCGTGACGACGGGACAGGACACCACAGATACGCAGTATTTT. It yields the protein CASSPGVTTGQDTTDTQYF.

The chain carries TRBV12-3 or TRBV12-4 and TRBJ2-7; 14 bases map to TRBD2. This CDR3 is built from 20 residues. V lost 4 bases to trimming and J lost 0 bases; unmatched junction nucleotides: 14. The CDR3 DNA reads as TGTGCCAGCAGTTCTTTAGGGGGACTAGCGGGAGTTGGGCTCTCCTACGAGCAGTACTTC. Translated, it gives CASSSLGGLAGVGLSYEQYF.

Concerning this clonotype: Since the CDR3 does not end with the conserved phenylalanine or tryptophan, this likely comes from a read error. The limits of the CDR3 on the DNA are not certain, so only TCRdb's listed CDR3 is given. V usage is TRBV12-3 or TRBV12-4 and J usage is TRBJ1-3. Ends included, the CDR3 has 9 residues. The chain's CDR3 is CASSLDYPN.

This clonotype was seen at least ten times. The genes are TRBV9 and TRBJ2-7; D may correspond to TRBD1 or TRBD2 (7 bases each). CDR1 and CDR2 from the germline V gene are SGDLS and YYNGEE. V lost 0 bases and J 3 bases, leaving 10 bases between the germline ends. The CDR3 loop spans 14 amino acids. The CDR3 spells CASSVAGGGYEQYF. The DNA of the CDR3 is TGTGCCAGCAGCGTAGCAGGGGGGGGCTACGAGCAGTACTTC.

V usage is TRBV5-1 and J usage is TRBJ2-3; 14 bases are a match to TRBD2. Germline trimming cut 5 bases from V and 5 bases from J; bases unmatched to any gene: 7. Germline CDR1 SGHRS, CDR2 YFSETQ. This CDR3 has 16 residues. In DNA form, the CDR3 reads TGCGCCAGCAGTGTAGGGACTAGCGGGGGCAGAGATACGCAGTATTTT. Amino acids: CASSVGTSGGRDTQYF.

The chain combines TRBV7-6 with TRBJ2-5; D remains unclear. In germline, CDR1 is SGHVS, CDR2 FNYEAQ. V lost 7 bases and J 3 bases, leaving 12 bases between the germline ends. The CDR3 consists of 13 residues. CDR3 sequence (DNA): TGTGCCAGCAACCCCGGAACGAAAGAGACCCAGTACTTC. Translation: CASNPGTKETQYF.